The 3 T cell receptor beta chains below all came from one sample that was sequenced in a study of T-cell memory formation after mild COVID-19. TCRdb reprocessed the 5' RACE reads via MiXCR and lists one record per CDR3 protein. Counted here are 140,000 to 150,000 distinct CDR3 sequences, approximately 6% occurring once; the ten biggest clones make up approximately 2%. Sequenced sample: PBMCs or a T cell subset sorted from them (not recorded which). These TCRs come from an adult woman who had mild COVID-19 (a few samples of this study predate the infection). Cell type and time point are not known.

The chain combines TRBV15 with TRBJ2-1; TRBD1 matches at 10 bases. V lost 0 bases, J lost 5 bases, and 7 bases stayed unmatched. CDR1 and CDR2 from the germline V gene are LNHNV and YYDKDF (reference sequence). This CDR3 contains 17 residues. CDR3 region: CATSRDQWTGGNNEQFF. As DNA, the CDR3 is TGTGCCACCAGCAGAGATCAGTGGACAGGGGGGAACAATGAGCAGTTCTTC.

In this sample, this clonotype turned up a few times. The CDR3 DNA is TGTGCCAGCGGGAGACAGGGAGGGCAGTACTTC. It yields the protein CASGRQGGQYF. The chain carries TRBV6-5 and TRBJ2-7, with D perhaps matching TRBD1 (7 bases). CDR1 is MNHEY and CDR2 is SVGAGI in the germline V gene. The CDR3 is 11 residues long. With 8 bases removed from V and 9 bases from J, the gap between germline ends came to 14 bases.

In its sample, this clonotype was seen many times. The chain employs TRBV2 and TRBJ2-2, with TRBD2 matching 8 bases. In germline, CDR1 is SNHLY, CDR2 FYNNEI. V lost 6 bases and J lost 4; bases outside the gene matches: 4. This CDR3 spans 14 amino acids. CDR3 nucleotides: TGTGCCAGCAGCTTAGCGGGGCCCACCGGGGAGCTGTTTTTT. Translated, it gives CASSLAGPTGELFF.